This T cell receptor (beta chain) was obtained from a study of blood T cell repertoires in COVID-19. Background on the study: COVID-19 samples from acute and convalescent phases originated in the United States, Italy and Spain. T cells, B-cell-depleted T cells, or PBMCs provided the cDNA or gDNA that served as material.

This clone was detected only once. Germline V gene lookup returns CDR1 SGHRS and CDR2 YFSETQ. With 3 bases removed from V and 11 bases from J, the gap between germline ends came to 18 bases. CDR3 length: 14 amino acids. Seattle's enrolled individuals joined amid active infection and were then monitored longitudinally. Per the original methods: Using reference gene primer amplification, nucleated cell counts were estimated. Clones were sequenced by immunoSEQ multiplex PCR, and TCRdb holds only the in-frame ones, with some missing. The V and J calls and clone size are taken from that table; D and trimming were inferred from the DNA. The table records roughly 320,000 clones, around 89% of them present only once.

Source material: peripheral blood. The chain links TRBV5-1 to TRBJ1-5, with a possible D match to TRBD1 (6 bases). The TCR comes from a woman aged 45-59 years with COVID-19, enrolled during active disease. CDR3 sequence reads: CASSSDPGSGAQHF. As DNA, the CDR3 is TGCGCCAGCAGCTCGGACCCTGGGTCAGGGGCCCAGCATTTT.